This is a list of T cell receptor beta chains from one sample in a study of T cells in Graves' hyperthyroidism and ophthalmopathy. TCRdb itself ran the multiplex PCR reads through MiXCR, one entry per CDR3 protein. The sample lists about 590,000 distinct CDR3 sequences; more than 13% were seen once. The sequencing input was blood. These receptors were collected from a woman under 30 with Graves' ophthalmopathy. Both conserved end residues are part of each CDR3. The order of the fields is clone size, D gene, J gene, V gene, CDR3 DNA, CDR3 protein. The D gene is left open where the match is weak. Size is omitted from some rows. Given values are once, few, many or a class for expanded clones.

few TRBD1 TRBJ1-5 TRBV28 TGTGCCAGCAGGGGGGCGTCGGACAGGGGGAGAAATCAGCCCCAGCATTTT CASRGASDRGRNQPQHF
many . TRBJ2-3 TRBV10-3 TGTGCCATCGCGGCGGGCACAGATACGCAGTATTTT CAIAAGTDTQYF
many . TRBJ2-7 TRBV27 TGTGCCAGCAGTTTATTCCCCCCGGGACACCCCGGGGGGCACGAGCAGTACTTC CASSLFPPGHPGGHEQYF
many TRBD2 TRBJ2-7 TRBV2 TGTGCCAGCAGTGACCTAGCGGGAGTTTCGGGGGGATACTACGAGCAGTACTTC CASSDLAGVSGGYYEQYF
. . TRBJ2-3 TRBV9 TGTGCCAGCAGCGACCCAGGACAGTACACAGATACGCAGTATTTT CASSDPGQYTDTQYF
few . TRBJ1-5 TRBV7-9 TGTGCCAGCAGCTTAATAGGTAGCAATCAGCCCCAGCATTTT CASSLIGSNQPQHF
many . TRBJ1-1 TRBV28 TGTGCCAGCAGACTGGGGGACACTGAAGCTTTCTTT CASRLGDTEAFF
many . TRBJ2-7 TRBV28 TGTGCCAGCAGTTCGAGAGGGTTCAAGCAGTACTTC CASSSRGFKQYF
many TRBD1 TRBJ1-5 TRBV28 TGTGCCAGCGGGGACAGGCCCAATCAGCCCCAGCATTTT CASGDRPNQPQHF
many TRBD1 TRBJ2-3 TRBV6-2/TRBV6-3 TGTGCCAGCAGTTCACTGACAGGGTGGAGCACAGATACGCAGTATTTT CASSSLTGWSTDTQYF
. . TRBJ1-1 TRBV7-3 TGTGCCAGCAGCTACACTTACACTGAAGCTTTCTTT CASSYTYTEAFF
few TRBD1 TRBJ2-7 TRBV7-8 TGTGCCAGCAGCTCCAGACAGGGTCACTCCTACGGGCAGTACTTC CASSSRQGHSYGQYF
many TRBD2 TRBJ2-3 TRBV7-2 TGTGCCAGCAGCTCTAGCGGAAGCGGGGCAGATACGCAGTATTTT CASSSSGSGADTQYF
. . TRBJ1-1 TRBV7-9 TGTGCCAGCAGCTTGGACTCCAACGCTGAAGCTTTCTTT CASSLDSNAEAFF
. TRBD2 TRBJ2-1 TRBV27 TGTGCCAGCAGGGGACTAAATTTGAGAAATGAGCAGTTCTTC CASRGLNLRNEQFF
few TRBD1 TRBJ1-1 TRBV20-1 TGCAGTGCTAATACAGGGGGTAGCACTGAAGCTTTCTTT CSANTGGSTEAFF
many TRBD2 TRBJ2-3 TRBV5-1 TGCGCCAGCGAAATCGTAGCGGGAGGGCAAGATACGCAGTATTTT CASEIVAGGQDTQYF
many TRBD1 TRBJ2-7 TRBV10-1 TGCGCCAGCAGTGAGTCGACTCTCGGACAGGCCTCCTACGAGCAGTACTTC CASSESTLGQASYEQYF
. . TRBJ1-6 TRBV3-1 TGTGCCAGCAGCCAAGAAGGGTCCCTGGATTCACCCCTCCACTTT CASSQEGSLDSPLHF
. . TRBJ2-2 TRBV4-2 TGTGCCAGCAGCCAAGAGAAGGGGGCAGGAGGGTACACCGGGGAGCTGTTTTTT CASSQEKGAGGYTGELFF
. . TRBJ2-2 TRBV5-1 TGCGCCAGCAGCAAGGACCCCGACCAGAACACCGGGGAGCTGTTTTTT CASSKDPDQNTGELFF
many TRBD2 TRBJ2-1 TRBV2 TGTGCCAGCAGTGATGGTAGCGGGAGGGCCTATTATGAGCAGTTCTTC CASSDGSGRAYYEQFF
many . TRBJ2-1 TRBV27 TGTGCCAGCAAATTGGGGTCCTTCGGCAATGAGCAGTTCTTC CASKLGSFGNEQFF
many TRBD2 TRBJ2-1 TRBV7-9 TGTGCCAGCAGCTCCCGCCATAGCAAAGGGACTAGCGGCTACCACAATGAGCAGTTCTTC CASSSRHSKGTSGYHNEQFF
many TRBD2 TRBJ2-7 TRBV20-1 TGCAGTGCTTCCGGGACTAGCGGACACTACGAGCAGTACTTC CSASGTSGHYEQYF